This T cell receptor beta chain was obtained from a study of PD-1 blockade in classical Hodgkin lymphoma. Study observations and caveats: CD4+ TCR diversity climbed significantly by C4D1, unlike CD8+ TCR diversity. Repertoire difference causes, possibly disease activity or prior therapy, remain undefined.

This clone was seen once. Its antigen is unknown. The CDR3 covers 15 residues. CDR1 and CDR2 from the germline V gene are SGHTA and FQGTGA. Trimming took off 4 bases at V and 2 bases at J, with 11 bases between the two ends. This table comes from immunoSEQ multiplex PCR, and its TCRdb copy is limited to in-frame clones, with some not included. Among 45,000 to 65,000 clones listed, around 67% were seen once. With no exception, relapse followed autologous stem cell transplantation in all patients, and brentuximab vedotin exposure varied. This rearrangement joins TRBV7-3 to TRBJ2-2; D might be TRBD2 (5 bases). The clonotype was recovered from a human donor with classical Hodgkin lymphoma. The sample in question was peripheral blood mononuclear cells (PBMCs), obtained before the second cycle of nivolumab. The CDR3 reads CASSSQSGNTGELFF. In nucleotides, the CDR3 is TGTGCCAGCAGCTCCCAATCGGGAAACACCGGGGAGCTGTTTTTT.